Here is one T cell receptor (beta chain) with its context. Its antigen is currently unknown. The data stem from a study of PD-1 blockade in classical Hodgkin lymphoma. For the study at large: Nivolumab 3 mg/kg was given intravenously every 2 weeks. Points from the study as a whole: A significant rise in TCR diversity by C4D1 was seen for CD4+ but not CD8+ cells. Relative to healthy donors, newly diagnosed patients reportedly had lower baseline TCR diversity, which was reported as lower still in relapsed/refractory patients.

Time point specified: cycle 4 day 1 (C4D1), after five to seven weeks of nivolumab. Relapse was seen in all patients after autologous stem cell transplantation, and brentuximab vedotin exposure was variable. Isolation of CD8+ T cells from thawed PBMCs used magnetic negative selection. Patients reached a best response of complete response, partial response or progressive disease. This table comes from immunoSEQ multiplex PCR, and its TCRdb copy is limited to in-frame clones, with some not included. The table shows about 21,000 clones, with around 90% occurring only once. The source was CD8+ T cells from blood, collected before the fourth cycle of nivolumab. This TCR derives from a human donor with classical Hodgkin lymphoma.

CDR3 region: CSVIKTDSYEQYF. In DNA, the CDR3 is TGCAGCGTGATCAAAACCGATTCCTACGAGCAGTACTTC. The chain recombines TRBV29-1 with TRBJ2-7, with D uncertain. The CDR3 sequence is 13 residues long. Trimming cost V 6 bases and J 1 base, with 13 bases left between them. CDR1 and CDR2 (germline): SQVTM, ANQGSEA.